The 25 T cell receptor beta chains below all came from one sample that was sequenced in a study of regulatory T cells in long-lasting Graves disease. Time point specified: newly diagnosed GD, antithyroid drugs for less than 3 months. From RNA extracted from PBMCs, the TCR library was made. Building of the TCR beta libraries involved iRepertoire HTBI primers and Arm-PCR of CDR3 regions. MiXCR, applied by TCRdb to the multiplex PCR reads, yields one record per CDR3 protein. The sample has 250,000 to 400,000 distinct CDR3 sequences, under 20% seen once. This specimen was peripheral blood mononuclear cells (PBMCs), taken at new diagnosis, from a patient treated with antithyroid drugs. The source of these receptors is a female donor with Graves disease.

This clonotype was recorded many times. The chain uses TRBV11-3 and TRBJ2-5; D is undetermined. From germline, CDR1 is SGHNT and CDR2 YENEEA. The ends were cut back, 6 bases at V and 4 bases at J, with 6 bases in the middle. This CDR3 contains 11 residues. The CDR3: CASRESETQYF. CDR3 DNA sequence: TGTGCCAGCAGGGAGTCAGAGACCCAGTACTTC.

This clonotype was observed many times. This chain connects TRBV27 to TRBJ1-2; 10 positions agree with TRBD1. The trim removed 5 bases at V and 4 bases at J, leaving 7 bases unmatched. The CDR3 spans 15 residues. Germline values: CDR1 MNHEY, CDR2 SMNVEV (reference sequence). CDR3 in amino acids: CASSPRQGATYGYTF. The CDR3 DNA reads as TGTGCCAGCAGTCCACGACAGGGGGCGACCTATGGCTACACCTTC.

This clonotype was recorded many times. The chain has TRBV6-2 or TRBV6-3 and TRBJ2-7, with no clear D. The germline V gene has CDR1 MNHEY and CDR2 SVGEGT. The CDR3 covers 16 residues. V was pared by 0 bases and J by 0 bases, with 12 bases between. The DNA of the CDR3 is TGTGCCAGCAGTTACTCGACGGCGGCAACCTCCTACGAGCAGTACTTC. Amino acids: CASSYSTAATSYEQYF.

There are many counts of this clonotype. The chain carries TRBV2 and TRBJ2-1; D might be TRBD2 (6 bases). Looked up from germline, CDR1 is SNHLY and CDR2 is FYNNEI. CDR3 size: 14 residues. Trimming pared 8 bases from V and 13 bases from J, leaving 24 bases between. The CDR3 region has the DNA TGTGCCAGCTCTCAGTTTACTGCGGGAATGGCCCAGTTCTTC. Translation: CASSQFTAGMAQFF.

V usage is TRBV19 and J usage is TRBJ2-2; D is uncertain. This CDR3 comprises 17 residues. Germline CDR1 reads LNHDA; CDR2 reads SQIVND (reference sequence). V lost 5 bases and J lost 3, with 19 bases in between. CDR3 residues: CASSLYSLLLYTGELFF. The CDR3 DNA reads as TGTGCCAGTAGTCTATATTCTTTGCTACTCTACACCGGGGAGCTGTTTTTT. Together with reference TRBV19 and TRBJ2-2, the CDR3 gives the full variable domain: DGGITQSPKYLFRKEGQNVTLSCEQNLNHDAMYWYRQDPGQGLRLIYYSQIVNDFQKGDIAEGYSVSREKKESFPLTVTSAQKNPTAFYLCASSLYSLLLYTGELFFGEGSRLTVL.

This clonotype was detected many times. The chain employs TRBV10-2 and TRBJ1-2, with TRBD1 matching over 11 bases. J was trimmed by 4 bases and V by 4 bases; bases with no gene match: 11. The CDR3 covers 17 residues. Germline V CDR1 and CDR2: WSHSY, SAAADI. CDR3 sequence (DNA): TGCGCCAGCAGTGGATTTGGGACAGGGGGACCCATCTATGGCTACACCTTC. This codes for CASSGFGTGGPIYGYTF.

This clonotype occurred many times. The chain uses TRBV19 and TRBJ2-2; 9 bases are a match to TRBD1. Germline trimming cut 7 bases from V and 2 bases from J; bases unmatched to any gene: 5. This CDR3 has 15 residues. CDR1 and CDR2 from the germline V gene are LNHDA and SQIVND (reference sequence). CDR3 DNA: TGTGCCAGTATATTGGGACAGGGCAACACCGGGGAGCTGTTTTTT. Amino acid sequence: CASILGQGNTGELFF.

This clonotype has at least ten counts. The chain recombines TRBV28 with TRBJ2-5; 8 bases match TRBD2. There are 16 residues in the CDR3. Germline-derived CDR1 and CDR2 are MDHEN and SYDVKM. V trimming: 5 bases; J trimming: 4 bases; junction bases outside the gene matches: 12. The CDR3 spells CASSPSTPGGGETQYF. The CDR3 DNA is TGTGCCAGCAGTCCTTCAACACCCGGGGGGGGAGAGACCCAGTACTTC.

The V gene is TRBV29-1, the J gene TRBJ1-1; D is possibly TRBD1 (5 bases). Trimming pared 7 bases from V and 1 base from J, leaving 13 bases between. Germline-derived CDR1 and CDR2 are SQVTM and ANQGSEA. The CDR3 extends over 13 amino acids. CDR3 sequence (DNA): TGCAGCGCCGTCAGTGGGGGGAACACTGAAGCTTTCTTT. This encodes CSAVSGGNTEAFF.

This clonotype was counted at least ten times. This chain uses TRBV2 with TRBJ2-6; D is ambiguous. The length of the CDR3 is 14 residues. V shed 10 bases and J shed 3 bases, with 13 bases lying between them. Germline V gene data show CDR1 as SNHLY and CDR2 as FYNNEI. CDR3 in DNA: TGTGCCAAACCTGATTTCCATGGGGCCAACGTCCTGACTTTC. It yields the protein CAKPDFHGANVLTF.

The rearrangement uses TRBV30 and TRBJ2-1; 8 nucleotides line up with TRBD2. The CDR3 totals 15 residues. Germline values: CDR1 GTSNPN, CDR2 SVGIG (reference sequence). The junction had 10 bases not matched to a gene; V was cut back by 3 bases and J by 6 bases. This chain's CDR3 is CAWSIGRARFNEQFF. CDR3 nucleotides: TGTGCCTGGAGCATCGGGAGGGCTCGTTTCAATGAGCAGTTCTTC. Full variable domain (rest looked up from reference TRBV30 and TRBJ2-1): SQTIHQWPATLVQPVGSPLSLECTVEGTSNPNLYWYRQAAGRGLQLLFYSVGIGQISSEVPQNLSASRPQDRQFILSSKKLLLSDSGFYLCAWSIGRARFNEQFFGPGTRLTVL.

This clonotype was detected a few times. The rearrangement links TRBV5-1 to TRBJ2-5, with D possibly TRBD2 on 6 matching bases. V lost 7 bases, J lost 4 bases, and 17 bases lay in between. Germline values: CDR1 SGHRS, CDR2 YFSETQ. The CDR3 totals 14 residues. CDR3 coding DNA: TGCGCCAGCGCAATACTGCGGGGAGGAGAGACCCAGTACTTC. Amino acids: CASAILRGGETQYF.

In this sample, this clonotype turned up many times. The chain couples TRBV18 to TRBJ1-1, with D possibly being TRBD1 (5 bases). Germline CDR1 is KGHSH and CDR2 is LQKENI. The CDR3 covers 13 residues. V lost 3 bases, J lost 10 bases, and 15 bases lay in between. The CDR3 DNA is TGTGCCAGCTCACCGACGGGACTTTCTGTAGCTTTCTTT. This codes for CASSPTGLSVAFF.

This chain connects TRBV12-3 or TRBV12-4 to TRBJ2-7, with 8 bases aligning to TRBD1. The CDR3 sequence is 13 residues long. J lost 2 bases, V lost 7 bases, and 4 bases had no gene match. The CDR3 region is CASTGTGPYEQYF. DNA for the CDR3: TGTGCCAGCACGGGGACAGGACCCTACGAGCAGTACTTC.

This clonotype occurred many times. CDR3 coding DNA: TGTGCCACCAGCACGAATTCGTTAGAGCATAGGGTGGGGGGGGATGAAGCTTTCTTT. This encodes CATSTNSLEHRVGGDEAFF. The chain carries TRBV15 and TRBJ1-1, with a weak D call TRBD1 (5 bases). Germline V gene data show CDR1 as LNHNV and CDR2 as YYDKDF (reference sequence). The CDR3 is 19 amino acids. V was cut by 4 bases and J by 7 bases, with 31 bases left in between. Full variable domain (missing parts from reference TRBV15 and TRBJ1-1): DAMVIQNPRYQVTQFGKPVTLSCSQTLNHNVMYWYQQKSSQAPKLLFHYYDKDFNNEADTPDNFQSRRPNTSFCFLDIRSPGLGDTAMYLCATSTNSLEHRVGGDEAFFGQGTRLTVV.

Regarding this clonotype: An end of the junction differs from the germline gene, which may be a read error. J is TRBJ1-1 and V is TRBV7-3, with a possible D match to TRBD1 (5 bases). CDR1 is SGHTA, CDR2 FQGTGA, per germline. There are 17 residues in the CDR3. CDR3 bases: TGTGCCAGCAGCCTCCACCCCCCGGGGCCCGGAGGGGCTGAAGCTCTCTTT. Its translation: CASSLHPPGPGGAEALF.

This clonotype was counted between two and nine times. The CDR3, as DNA: TGTGCCAGCAGTTACCCGCAAGAGACCCAGTACTTC. Translating gives CASSYPQETQYF. V is TRBV28 and J is TRBJ2-5; D is ambiguous. V was cut by 4 bases and J by 2 bases, with 5 bases left in between. Germline V CDR1 and CDR2: MDHEN, SYDVKM. This CDR3 is built from 12 residues.

This clonotype has at least ten counts. V and J are TRBV10-3 and TRBJ2-1; 10 positions match TRBD2. The CDR3 sequence is 15 residues long. Germline loops: CDR1 ENHRY, CDR2 SYGVKD. Trimming removed 4 bases from V and 8 bases from J; junction bases left unmatched: 8. The CDR3 sequence: CAISVASGSIDEQFF. The CDR3 nucleotides are TGTGCCATCAGTGTGGCTAGCGGGAGTATAGATGAGCAGTTCTTC.

This clonotype was seen ten or more times. The gene calls are TRBV28 and TRBJ2-7, with TRBD1 as a possible D gene (5 bases). The germline V gene has CDR1 MDHEN and CDR2 SYDVKM. The CDR3 has 14 amino acids. V dropped 6 bases and J dropped 0 bases, with 12 bases sitting between them. The CDR3 DNA reads as TGTGCCAGCAGGAAAAACAGGAGCTCCTACGAGCAGTACTTC. Its protein product is CASRKNRSSYEQYF.

Many counts were recorded for this clonotype. The CDR3 reads CASSPADRGLLLSGANVLTF. The CDR3 nucleotides are TGTGCCAGCAGTCCTGCGGACAGGGGGCTTCTTCTCTCTGGGGCCAACGTCCTGACTTTC. This chain links TRBV12-3 or TRBV12-4 with TRBJ2-6; 11 nucleotides match TRBD1. The CDR3 length is 20 residues. V lost 5 bases, J lost 0 bases, and 12 bases stayed unmatched.

CDR3 amino acids: CASSPGPLNQPQHF. In nucleotides, the CDR3 is TGTGCCAGCAGCCCTGGACCCTTGAATCAGCCCCAGCATTTT. The V and J genes are TRBV27 and TRBJ1-5; D gene ambiguous. Germline V gene lookup returns CDR1 MNHEY and CDR2 SMNVEV (reference sequence). The CDR3 consists of 14 residues. With 6 bases removed from V and 4 bases from J, the gap between germline ends came to 13 bases.

This chain connects TRBV4-1 to TRBJ2-7; 10 positions match TRBD1. V was clipped by 5 bases and J by 0 bases; unmatched bases: 4. The CDR3 totals 15 residues. Germline V gene data show CDR1 as MGHRA and CDR2 as YSYEKL. CDR3 in amino acids: CASSAGTGASYEQYF. The CDR3, as DNA: TGCGCCAGCAGCGCCGGGACAGGGGCCTCCTACGAGCAGTACTTC.

This clonotype was counted many times. The rearrangement links TRBV19 to TRBJ2-1, with D maybe TRBD2 (5 bases). Germline V lookup: CDR1 LNHDA, CDR2 SQIVND (reference sequence). V shed 1 base and J shed 2 bases, with 15 bases lying between them. The CDR3 has 17 residues. CDR3 protein: CASSIGASRTTYNEQFF. CDR3 nucleotide sequence: TGTGCCAGTAGTATAGGGGCTAGCCGTACCACCTACAATGAGCAGTTCTTC.

This clonotype was observed a few times. The chain recombines TRBV5-1 with TRBJ1-2; a possible D gene is TRBD1 (5 bases). The germline V gene has CDR1 SGHRS and CDR2 YFSETQ. V lost 5 bases to trimming and J lost 2 bases, with 10 bases between them. The CDR3 is 13 amino acids. CDR3 amino acids: CASRWDFNYGYTF. The DNA of the CDR3 is TGCGCCAGCAGGTGGGACTTCAACTATGGCTACACCTTC.

This clonotype occurred a few times. A much larger clonotype is one base distant, so this may be a read error. This chain joins TRBV2 and TRBJ2-3; no definite D call. CDR1 is SNHLY, CDR2 FYNNEI, per germline. The CDR3 length is 15 residues. V gave up 4 bases and J gave up 2 bases, with 13 bases separating them. CDR3 nucleotide sequence: TGTGCCAGCAGTGCGAGGCCCCTCTACACAGATACGCAGTATTTT. The encoded protein is CASSARPLYTDTQYF.